This T cell receptor beta chain originates from a study of blood T cell repertoires in COVID-19 (dated by TCRdb to 2019 to 2021). The study in broad terms: Samples from collaborators originated in the United States, Italy and Spain and spanned both the acute and convalescent phases of COVID-19. The prospective study material was composed of cDNA or gDNA derived from T cells, B-cell-depleted T cells, or PBMCs. Subjects who had been exposed to COVID-19, were actively infected with it, or had recovered from it provided the deeply sampled blood TCRbeta repertoires that made up the dataset. The repertoires were made available in a free public database intended to serve as a resource for research on the immune response to SARS-CoV-2. Samples were obtained from the ongoing ImmuneRACE study (first 160 participants) and from over a thousand subjects provided by 6 global collaborators. Sample metadata almost always included a de-identified subject ID, COVID-19 status, age in years and sex. Where HLA class I and class II types were available, the types were taken from metadata supplied by the sample provider, not from assay-based typing. Broad study findings and their caveats: How much clinical and demographic metadata was included differed by source and by participant, and the metadata was provided uncurated.

The germline V gene supplies CDR1 MGHDK and CDR2 SYGVNS. V lost 2 bases and J lost 1 base; the stretch between them is 13 bases long. Inclusive of the bounding cysteine and phenylalanine, the CDR3 is 16 residues long. Left in the record is the CDR3 DNA by itself, 48 bases read in frame from the first base. A note on this clone: The antigen it recognizes is unknown. No base qualities exist here, and no much larger clone lies one base off it.

Each collaborating institution followed its own protocols to collect whole blood in K2EDTA tubes. For TCRbeta analysis, collaborators shipped samples as frozen whole blood, isolated PBMCs, or DNA extracted from either of those sample types. TCRbeta CDR3 regions were amplified from genomic DNA by means of the immunoSEQ Assay, a bias-controlled multiplex PCR. The authors processed their data as follows. The number of nucleated cells in each sample was estimated from the amplification of reference gene primers within the assay. Sequence reads were collapsed and filtered to measure the absolute abundance of every unique TCRbeta CDR3 rearrangement. For each sample, productive Simpson clonality was calculated as the square root of Simpson's diversity index over productive rearrangements. TCRdb provides this immuneACCESS table in a form limited to in-frame rearrangements. Some clones are lacking; in checked studies, under half of them reflect an unresolved V gene, and why the rest are absent is not known. From that table come the V and J calls and clone size; the DNA was used to work out D and trimming. This sample is represented by about 110,000 clones; 84% of them were singletons. The ten largest clones take up around 6.7% of the sample.

Sequenced: peripheral blood. The clonotype originates from a woman aged 50 to 60 with acute or convalescent COVID-19. The chain is encoded by TRBV25-1 joined to TRBJ2-3; possibly the D gene is TRBD2, per 6 matching bases. The nucleotide sequence reads TGTGCCAGCAGTGAACCCTACGGGAGACGCACAGATACGCAGTATTTT. Translation gives CASSEPYGRRTDTQYF.